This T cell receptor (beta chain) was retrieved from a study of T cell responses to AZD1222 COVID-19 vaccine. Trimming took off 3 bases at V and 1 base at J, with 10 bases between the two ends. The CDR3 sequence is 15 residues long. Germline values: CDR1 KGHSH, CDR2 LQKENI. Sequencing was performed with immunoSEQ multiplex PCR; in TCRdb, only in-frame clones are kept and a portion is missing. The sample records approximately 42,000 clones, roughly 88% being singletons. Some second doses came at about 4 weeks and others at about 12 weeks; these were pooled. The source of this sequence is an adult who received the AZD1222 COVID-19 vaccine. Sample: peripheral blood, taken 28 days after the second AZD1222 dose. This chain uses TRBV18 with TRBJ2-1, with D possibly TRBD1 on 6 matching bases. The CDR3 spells CASSPRTASYNEQFF. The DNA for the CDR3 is TGTGCCAGCTCACCGCGGACAGCGTCCTACAATGAGCAGTTCTTC.